This T cell receptor (beta chain) was identified in a study of T cell responses to AZD1222 COVID-19 vaccine. General study findings and limits: Seropositive at baseline were only a handful of AZD1222 recipients. Females outnumbered males among donors, who were mostly white British; clonal diversity was possibly underestimated.

Measured with immunoSEQ multiplex PCR; TCRdb has only the in-frame clones, and not every one. The sample includes 85,000 to 120,000 clones, 80% to 85% of them seen just once. After removal of 5 bases from V and 4 bases from J, the junction contained 13 bases not matched to a gene. The germline V gene encodes CDR1 SEHNR and CDR2 FQNEAQ (reference sequence). The CDR3 contains 16 residues. This clone was observed a few times. Its cognate antigen is unknown. This specimen consisted of peripheral blood, obtained on day 0 of AZD1222 vaccination. The clonotype was recovered from an adult in good health. The V and J genes are TRBV7-9 and TRBJ1-2; 7 nucleotides match TRBD1. The CDR3 DNA sequence: TGTGCCAGCAGCCATTTGAGTTTACAGGGGACCTATGGCTACACCTTC. Its protein is CASSHLSLQGTYGYTF.